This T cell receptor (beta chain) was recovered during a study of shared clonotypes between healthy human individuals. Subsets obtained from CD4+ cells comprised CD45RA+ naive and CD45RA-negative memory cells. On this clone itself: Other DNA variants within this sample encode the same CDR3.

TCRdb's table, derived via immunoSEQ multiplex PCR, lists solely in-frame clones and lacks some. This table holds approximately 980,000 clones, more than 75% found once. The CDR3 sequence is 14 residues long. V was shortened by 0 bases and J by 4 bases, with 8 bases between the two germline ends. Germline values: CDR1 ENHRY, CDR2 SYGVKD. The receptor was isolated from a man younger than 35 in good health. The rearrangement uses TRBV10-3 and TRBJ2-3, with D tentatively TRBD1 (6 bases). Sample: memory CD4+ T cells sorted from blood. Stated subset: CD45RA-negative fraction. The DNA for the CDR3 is TGTGCCATCAGTGAGTCGGGGACATCAGATACGCAGTATTTT. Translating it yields CAISESGTSDTQYF.